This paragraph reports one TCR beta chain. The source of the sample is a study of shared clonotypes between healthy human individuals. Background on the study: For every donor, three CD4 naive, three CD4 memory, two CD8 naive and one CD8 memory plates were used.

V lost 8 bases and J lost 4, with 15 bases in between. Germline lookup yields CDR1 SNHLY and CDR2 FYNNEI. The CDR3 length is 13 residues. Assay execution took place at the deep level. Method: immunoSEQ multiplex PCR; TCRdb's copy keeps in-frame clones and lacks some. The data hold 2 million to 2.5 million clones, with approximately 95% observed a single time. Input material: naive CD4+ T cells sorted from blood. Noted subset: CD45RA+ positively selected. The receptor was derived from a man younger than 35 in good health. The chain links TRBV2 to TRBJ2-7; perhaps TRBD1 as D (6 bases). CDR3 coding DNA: TGTGCCAGCCGAAGGACAGAGATGTACGAGCAGTACTTC. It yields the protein CASRRTEMYEQYF. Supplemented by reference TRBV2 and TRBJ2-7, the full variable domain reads EPEVTQTPSHQVTQMGQEVILRCVPISNHLYFYWYRQILGQKVEFLVSFYNNEISEKSEIFDDQFSVERPDGSNFTLKIRSTKLEDSAMYFCASRRTEMYEQYFGPGTRLTVT.